The rows below give T cell receptor beta chains drawn from one sample of a study of blood T cell repertoires in COVID-19. The protocol was immunoSEQ multiplex PCR, while the TCRdb copy is restricted to in-frame clones and leaves out a portion. This table has under 300,000 clones, approximately 82% appearing once. Sequenced material: peripheral blood. The receptors stem from a woman aged 40 to 50 who had recovered from COVID-19. Each CDR3 is given with its conserved first and last residue. The D gene is left open where the match is weak. Rows may omit the clone size; those that give it use once, few, many or a size class.

cdr3_length j_call d_call clone_size v_call cdr3_aa cdr3_nt
14 TRBJ1-2 . . TRBV19 CASSILGQLYGYTF TGTGCCAGTAGTATTTTGGGGCAGCTCTATGGCTACACCTTC
15 TRBJ1-1 . . TRBV7-2 CASSLAGQGLTEAFF TGTGCCAGCAGCTTAGCAGGGCAGGGGTTGACTGAAGCTTTCTTT
15 TRBJ1-2 TRBD1 . TRBV4-3 CASSQGQGAHYGYTF TGCGCCAGCAGCCAGGGACAGGGGGCCCACTATGGCTACACCTTC
15 TRBJ2-1 . few TRBV7-3 CASSLWGGRYNEQFF TGTGCCAGCAGCTTATGGGGGGGCCGGTACAATGAGCAGTTCTTC
12 TRBJ1-2 TRBD1 . TRBV12-3/TRBV12-4 CASSLGTGGYTF TGTGCCAGCAGTTTAGGGACAGGGGGCTACACCTTC
13 TRBJ2-7 . . TRBV6-5 CASSEIATYEQYF TGTGCCAGCAGCGAGATCGCCACCTACGAGCAGTACTTC
13 TRBJ2-7 . once TRBV5-6 CASSAGSRYEQYF TGTGCCAGCAGCGCCGGGTCCCGCTACGAGCAGTACTTC
13 TRBJ1-2 TRBD1 . TRBV2 CASSTGGDYGYTF TGTGCCAGCAGCACAGGGGGGGACTATGGCTACACCTTC
19 TRBJ2-5 TRBD2 . TRBV11-2 CASSPPWGAGGPGQETQYF TGTGCCAGCAGCCCACCTTGGGGAGCGGGGGGGCCGGGCCAAGAGACCCAGTACTTC
16 TRBJ2-1 TRBD1 few TRBV5-6 CASSPEPDRVYNEQFF TGTGCCAGCAGCCCAGAGCCGGACAGGGTCTACAATGAGCAGTTCTTC
10 TRBJ1-1 . . TRBV29-1 CSVSDRQAFF TGCAGCGTGAGTGACAGGCAAGCTTTCTTT
15 TRBJ1-2 . . TRBV7-2 CASSPRQVRPHGYTF TGTGCCAGCAGCCCCCGGCAGGTTCGGCCCCATGGCTACACCTTC
15 TRBJ1-4 . . TRBV5-1 CASSLEGHRAEKLFF TGCGCCAGCAGCTTGGAGGGACACCGTGCTGAAAAACTGTTTTTT
15 TRBJ2-2 TRBD1 . TRBV11-3 CASSPGQGSTGELFF TGTGCCAGCAGCCCGGGACAGGGGTCTACCGGGGAGCTGTTTTTT
14 TRBJ1-1 . once TRBV18 CASSPQEGATEAFF TGTGCCAGCTCACCCCAGGAGGGAGCCACTGAAGCTTTCTTT
13 TRBJ1-1 . . TRBV19 CASSPTGSPEAFF TGTGCCAGTAGCCCCACAGGGTCTCCTGAAGCTTTCTTT
15 TRBJ1-6 TRBD1 . TRBV9 CASSAGTGTNSPLHF TGTGCCAGCAGCGCCGGGACAGGGACCAACTCACCCCTCCACTTT
15 TRBJ1-5 . few TRBV2 CASTLGRTSNQPQHF TGTGCCAGCACCCTAGGGCGGACAAGCAATCAGCCCCAGCATTTT
16 TRBJ2-3 . few TRBV13 CASTQRGGRGTDTQYF TGTGCCAGCACCCAAAGGGGGGGACGAGGCACAGATACGCAGTATTTT
13 TRBJ1-1 . . TRBV3-1/TRBV3-2 CASRQGQRTEAFF TGTGCCAGCAGACAGGGTCAGAGGACTGAAGCTTTCTTT
13 TRBJ2-5 . . TRBV12-3/TRBV12-4 CASSYIERETQYF TGTGCCAGCAGCTATATAGAAAGAGAGACCCAGTACTTC
19 TRBJ2-6 TRBD1 . TRBV18 CASSLAGTGGFSGANVLTF TGTGCCAGCTCACTCGCGGGAACAGGGGGCTTCTCTGGGGCCAACGTCCTGACTTTC
12 TRBJ2-3 . once TRBV7-2 CASSFSPDTQYF TGTGCCAGCAGCTTTAGCCCCGATACGCAGTATTTT
12 TRBJ1-1 . . TRBV29-1 CSVGRGGNEAFF TGCAGCGTCGGTAGGGGGGGGAATGAAGCTTTCTTT
15 TRBJ1-2 . few TRBV6-1 CASSESYLDSYGYTF TGTGCCAGCAGTGAGTCATACCTGGACAGCTATGGCTACACCTTC
16 TRBJ2-1 . . TRBV7-2 CASSYTLGGLGYEQFF TGTGCCAGCAGCTATACACTAGGGGGTCTCGGGTATGAGCAGTTCTTC
14 TRBJ2-1 TRBD2 . TRBV19 CASSIVSGGDEQFF TGTGCCAGTAGTATAGTTAGCGGGGGCGATGAGCAGTTCTTC
14 TRBJ2-5 TRBD1 . TRBV5-4 CASSFEGGGETQYF TGTGCCAGCAGCTTCGAAGGGGGCGGAGAGACCCAGTACTTC